A single sample is the source of the 24 T cell receptor beta chains below, sequenced in a study of blood T cell repertoires in COVID-19 (dated by TCRdb to about 2020). Library generation was performed with the immunoSEQ multiplex PCR assay. TCRdb holds this immuneACCESS table with in-frame rearrangements only. Some clones are missing; in checked studies, unresolved V genes explain under half, and the rest has no known cause. For this sample there are roughly 180,000 clones; approximately 80% appear just once. Jointly, the top ten make up about 10% of the sample. The sequenced sample was PBMCs or T cells enriched from blood (not recorded which). These receptors were obtained from a man aged 45 to 65 who had recovered from COVID-19.

The chain links TRBV18 to TRBJ2-3, with 13 bases fitting TRBD2. The CDR3 covers 18 residues. From germline, CDR1 is KGHSH and CDR2 LQKENI. The trim removed 2 bases at V and 1 base at J, leaving 6 bases unmatched. CDR3 coding DNA: TGTGCCAGCTCACCATGGACTAGCGGGGGCGAGGGCACAGATACGCAGTATTTT. It codes for CASSPWTSGGEGTDTQYF.

The chain joins TRBV5-1 to TRBJ2-7; 7 positions match TRBD1. Germline lookup yields CDR1 SGHRS and CDR2 YFSETQ. CDR3 length equals 15 residues. The ends lost 5 bases at V and 2 bases at J; junction bases unmatched: 10. CDR3 in amino acids: CASRLGTVTAYEQYF. Here the CDR3 DNA reads TGCGCCAGCAGACTAGGGACAGTTACCGCCTACGAGCAGTACTTC.

The rearrangement uses TRBV24-1 and TRBJ1-2, with D uncertain. V lost 3 bases and J 2 bases, leaving 6 bases between the germline ends. The CDR3 extends over 13 amino acids. Germline assignment: CDR1 KGHDR and CDR2 SFDVKD. CDR3 DNA: TGTGCCACCAGTGATCCCGTAAACTATGGCTACACCTTC. Its protein product is CATSDPVNYGYTF.

This clone showed up just once. The V gene is TRBV5-4, the J gene TRBJ2-1; 8 nucleotides match TRBD1. This CDR3 is built from 15 residues. V lost 2 bases to trimming and J lost 6 bases; unmatched junction nucleotides: 7. Germline assignment: CDR1 SGHNT and CDR2 YYREEE (reference sequence). The CDR3 sequence is CASSLGGQGGNEQFF. The CDR3 DNA reads as TGTGCCAGCAGCTTAGGTGGACAGGGAGGCAATGAGCAGTTCTTC.

J is TRBJ1-2 and V is TRBV18; TRBD1 agrees at 8 bases. The CDR3 length is 14 residues. V gave up 4 bases and J gave up 6 bases; unmatched junction bases: 7. Germline assignment: CDR1 KGHSH and CDR2 LQKENI. CDR3 in amino acids: CASSQTTGQDGYTF. CDR3 coding DNA: TGTGCCAGCTCACAGACTACGGGACAGGATGGCTACACCTTC. The variable domain in full, completed from reference TRBV18 and TRBJ1-2, reads NAGVMQNPRHLVRRRGQEARLRCSPMKGHSHVYWYRQLPEEGLKFMVYLQKENIIDESGMPKERFSAEFPKEGPSILRIQQVVRGDSAAYFCASSQTTGQDGYTFGSGTRLTVV.

The chain uses TRBV5-1 and TRBJ2-5, with D maybe TRBD1 (6 bases). V lost 4 bases and J lost 6, with 10 bases in between. The V gene's germline CDR1 is SGHRS and CDR2 YFSETQ. The CDR3 is made up of 12 amino acids. In DNA form, the CDR3 reads TGCGCCAGCAGCCAAGGGGGAAAGACCCAGTACTTC. Encoded protein: CASSQGGKTQYF.

V is TRBV12-3 or TRBV12-4 and J is TRBJ2-1; D perhaps matches TRBD2 (6 bases). The CDR3 is 13 residues long. Trimming removed 5 bases at V and 7 bases at J, with 12 bases between. The CDR3 DNA reads TGTGCCAGCAGTGCGGGATTAGGGAATGAGCAGTTCTTC. Amino acid sequence: CASSAGLGNEQFF.

This chain links TRBV29-1 with TRBJ1-1; D is undetermined. Trimming cost V 7 bases and J 4 bases, with 16 bases left between them. The CDR3 totals 13 residues. CDR1 SQVTM and CDR2 ANQGSEA come from the germline V gene. CDR3 in DNA: TGCAGCGCCATGTGGGGAGTCGGCACTGAAGCTTTCTTT. Its protein is CSAMWGVGTEAFF.

V gene TRBV11-1 combines with J gene TRBJ1-6; D gene ambiguous. Germline V gene lookup returns CDR1 SGHAT and CDR2 FQDESV (reference sequence). Trimming removed 5 bases from V and 5 bases from J, with 7 bases in between. The CDR3 spans 13 residues. The CDR3 here is CASSPEDNSPLHF. DNA for the CDR3: TGTGCCAGCAGCCCAGAGGATAATTCACCCCTCCACTTT.

V gene TRBV24-1 combines with J gene TRBJ2-5, with a weak D call TRBD1 (7 bases). Per germline, CDR1 KGHDR and CDR2 SFDVKD. The CDR3 runs 16 residues. The V end was cut by 0 bases, the J end by 4 bases, with 14 bases between. The CDR3 DNA reads as TGTGCCACCAGTGATTTGTCATCTCAGGGGGGAGAGACCCAGTACTTC. As protein: CATSDLSSQGGETQYF.

The chain couples TRBV9 to TRBJ1-2, with D tentatively TRBD1 (6 bases). Trimming cost V 0 bases and J 5 bases, with 14 bases left between them. CDR1 and CDR2 (germline): SGDLS, YYNGEE. The CDR3 is made up of 15 amino acids. For the CDR3, the DNA is TGTGCCAGCAGCGTAGATACAGGGAACACTTATGGCTACACCTTC. Translated, it gives CASSVDTGNTYGYTF.

The rearrangement uses TRBV28 and TRBJ1-1; no clear D. CDR3 length: 14 amino acids. The V gene lost 5 bases and the J gene lost 1 base, with 11 bases spanning the gap. Germline assignment: CDR1 MDHEN and CDR2 SYDVKM. CDR3 coding DNA: TGTGCCAGCAGTGCCCCGGGAGAGAACACTGAAGCTTTCTTT. It translates to CASSAPGENTEAFF.

The rearrangement joins TRBV19 to TRBJ2-3; D call uncertain. The V end lost 0 bases, the J end lost 1 base, and 8 bases lay between the germline ends. This CDR3 spans 15 amino acids. CDR1 LNHDA and CDR2 SQIVND come from the germline V gene (reference sequence). CDR3 residues: CASSIDPRGTDTQYF. The CDR3 bases are TGTGCCAGTAGTATAGATCCCCGCGGCACAGATACGCAGTATTTT.

The genes are TRBV5-3 and TRBJ2-1, with D perhaps TRBD1 (6 bases). TRBV5-3 belongs to the ORF category, with a function that is uncertain. V lost 0 bases to trimming and J lost 4 bases, with 14 bases between them. The CDR3 extends over 16 amino acids. The CDR3 is CARSLVVQGKYNEQFF. CDR3 sequence (DNA): TGTGCCAGAAGCTTGGTCGTACAGGGAAAATACAATGAGCAGTTCTTC.

This rearrangement joins TRBV5-6 to TRBJ2-3; tentative D call: TRBD2 (5 bases). This CDR3 region has 15 residues. The germline CDR1 and CDR2 sequences are SGHDT and YYEEEE. Trimming took off 0 bases at V and 3 bases at J, with 11 bases between the two ends. The CDR3 DNA sequence: TGTGCCAGCAGCTTGGGGACCGGGATAACAGATACGCAGTATTTT. Its translation: CASSLGTGITDTQYF.

CDR3 DNA: TGTGCCAGCAGTCCCGCACAGGGTCGGGCTTACGAGCAGTACTTC. This translates into CASSPAQGRAYEQYF. This chain links TRBV5-6 with TRBJ2-7; D is perhaps TRBD1 (6 bases). The CDR3 totals 15 residues. CDR1 is SGHDT, CDR2 YYEEEE, per germline. V shed 5 bases and J shed 4 bases, with 19 bases lying between them.

This chain joins TRBV11-2 and TRBJ2-7; weak D call: TRBD2 (5 bases). Trimming stripped 3 bases from V and 3 bases from J, with 15 bases between. Germline CDR1 is SGHAT and CDR2 is FQNNGV. CDR3 length equals 15 residues. The CDR3 DNA sequence: TGTGCCAGCAGCTTTCACCCGGGGAATAACTACGAGCAGTACTTC. Protein sequence: CASSFHPGNNYEQYF. Using reference TRBV11-2 and TRBJ2-7 for the parts outside the CDR3, the full variable domain is EAGVAQSPRYKIIEKRQSVAFWCNPISGHATLYWYQQILGQGPKLLIQFQNNGVVDDSQLPKDRFSAERLKGVDSTLKIQPAKLEDSAVYLCASSFHPGNNYEQYFGPGTRLTVT.

This clone was observed once. The chain is built from TRBV6-5 and TRBJ2-7; D possibly corresponds to TRBD1 (5 bases). Looked up from germline, CDR1 is MNHEY and CDR2 is SVGAGI. The length of the CDR3 is 13 residues. Between the trimmed V and J ends, which lost 7 bases and 6 bases, there was a span of 16 bases. The CDR3 here is CASKGPGPREQYF. In DNA form, the CDR3 reads TGTGCCAGCAAAGGACCAGGGCCGCGCGAGCAGTACTTC.

The gene calls are TRBV27 and TRBJ2-7, with D possibly matching TRBD2 (6 bases). Between the trimmed V and J ends, which lost 2 bases and 5 bases, there was a span of 13 bases. The length of the CDR3 is 14 residues. Per the germline V gene, CDR1 is MNHEY and CDR2 is SMNVEV (reference sequence). The CDR3 is CASSLTWGEDEQYF. CDR3 nucleotide sequence: TGTGCCAGCAGTTTAACATGGGGGGAGGACGAGCAGTACTTC.

This clone was counted at least ten times. The chain recombines TRBV9 with TRBJ2-7; D unclear. V lost 0 bases and J 0 bases, leaving 7 bases between the germline ends. The CDR3 is 14 residues long. CDR1 and CDR2 (germline): SGDLS, YYNGEE. The CDR3 sequence is CASSVGSHSYEQYF. The CDR3 bases are TGTGCCAGCAGCGTAGGTTCCCACTCCTACGAGCAGTACTTC.

The chain couples TRBV6-1 to TRBJ1-4; D ambiguous. The V gene lost 1 base and the J gene lost 8 bases, with 11 bases spanning the gap. The CDR3 loop spans 14 amino acids. From germline, CDR1 is MNHNS and CDR2 SASEGT. Here the CDR3 reads CASSEDMTGEKLFF. CDR3 coding DNA: TGTGCCAGCAGTGAAGATATGACGGGAGAAAAACTGTTTTTT.

The chain combines TRBV7-9 with TRBJ1-2; the match to TRBD1 covers 8 bases. J was trimmed by 9 bases and V by 2 bases; bases with no gene match: 8. The CDR3 spans 14 residues. The germline CDR1 and CDR2 sequences are SEHNR and FQNEAQ (reference sequence). DNA of the CDR3: TGTGCCAGCAGCTTATCGGGCAGGGGGCATAGCTACACCTTC. Protein: CASSLSGRGHSYTF.

This sequence joins TRBV28 and TRBJ1-4; 9 bases agree with TRBD1. The germline V gene encodes CDR1 MDHEN and CDR2 SYDVKM. This CDR3 is built from 18 residues. J was trimmed by 8 bases and V by 11 bases; bases with no gene match: 24. For the CDR3, the DNA is TGTGCCCCCAGATTAGCGGGACAGGGAGGGAGTGCTGGAGAAAAACTGTTTTTT. Protein sequence: CAPRLAGQGGSAGEKLFF.

The J gene is TRBJ1-2, the V gene TRBV5-8; D call uncertain. CDR3 length: 13 amino acids. CDR1 is SGHTS, CDR2 YDEGEE, per germline. The V end was cut by 2 bases, the J end by 3 bases, with 8 bases between. CDR3 sequence reads: CASSFLGYYGYTF. In nucleotides, the CDR3 is TGTGCCAGCAGCTTTCTCGGTTACTATGGCTACACCTTC.